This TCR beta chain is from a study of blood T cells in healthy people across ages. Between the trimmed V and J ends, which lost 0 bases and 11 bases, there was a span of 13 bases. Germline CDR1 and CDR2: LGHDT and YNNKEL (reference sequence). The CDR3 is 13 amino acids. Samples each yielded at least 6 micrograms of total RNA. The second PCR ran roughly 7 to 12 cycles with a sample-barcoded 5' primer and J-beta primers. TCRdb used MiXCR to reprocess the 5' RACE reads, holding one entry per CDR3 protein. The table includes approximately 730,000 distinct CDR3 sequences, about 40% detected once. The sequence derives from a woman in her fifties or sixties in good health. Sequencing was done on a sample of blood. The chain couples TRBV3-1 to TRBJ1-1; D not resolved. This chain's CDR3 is CASSQDLEGWAFF. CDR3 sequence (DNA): TGTGCCAGCAGCCAAGATCTTGAAGGTTGGGCTTTCTTT.